This T cell receptor (beta chain) emerged from a study of control samples from healthy donors and cancer patients. The CDR3 has 15 residues. Germline lookup yields CDR1 SGDLS and CDR2 YYNGEE. The V and J ends lost 2 bases and 3 bases respectively, with 14 bases between them. Assay: immunoSEQ multiplex PCR; the TCRdb copy retains only in-frame clones and omits some. This sample has some 120,000 clones, with less than 95% found just once. Sample: blood. The receptor comes from a man between 18 and 35 years old in good health. The V and J genes are TRBV9 and TRBJ2-5; maybe TRBD1 (7 bases). The CDR3 here is CASSVGGGTEETQYF. DNA of the CDR3: TGTGCCAGCAGCGTCGGAGGAGGGACAGAAGAGACCCAGTACTTC.